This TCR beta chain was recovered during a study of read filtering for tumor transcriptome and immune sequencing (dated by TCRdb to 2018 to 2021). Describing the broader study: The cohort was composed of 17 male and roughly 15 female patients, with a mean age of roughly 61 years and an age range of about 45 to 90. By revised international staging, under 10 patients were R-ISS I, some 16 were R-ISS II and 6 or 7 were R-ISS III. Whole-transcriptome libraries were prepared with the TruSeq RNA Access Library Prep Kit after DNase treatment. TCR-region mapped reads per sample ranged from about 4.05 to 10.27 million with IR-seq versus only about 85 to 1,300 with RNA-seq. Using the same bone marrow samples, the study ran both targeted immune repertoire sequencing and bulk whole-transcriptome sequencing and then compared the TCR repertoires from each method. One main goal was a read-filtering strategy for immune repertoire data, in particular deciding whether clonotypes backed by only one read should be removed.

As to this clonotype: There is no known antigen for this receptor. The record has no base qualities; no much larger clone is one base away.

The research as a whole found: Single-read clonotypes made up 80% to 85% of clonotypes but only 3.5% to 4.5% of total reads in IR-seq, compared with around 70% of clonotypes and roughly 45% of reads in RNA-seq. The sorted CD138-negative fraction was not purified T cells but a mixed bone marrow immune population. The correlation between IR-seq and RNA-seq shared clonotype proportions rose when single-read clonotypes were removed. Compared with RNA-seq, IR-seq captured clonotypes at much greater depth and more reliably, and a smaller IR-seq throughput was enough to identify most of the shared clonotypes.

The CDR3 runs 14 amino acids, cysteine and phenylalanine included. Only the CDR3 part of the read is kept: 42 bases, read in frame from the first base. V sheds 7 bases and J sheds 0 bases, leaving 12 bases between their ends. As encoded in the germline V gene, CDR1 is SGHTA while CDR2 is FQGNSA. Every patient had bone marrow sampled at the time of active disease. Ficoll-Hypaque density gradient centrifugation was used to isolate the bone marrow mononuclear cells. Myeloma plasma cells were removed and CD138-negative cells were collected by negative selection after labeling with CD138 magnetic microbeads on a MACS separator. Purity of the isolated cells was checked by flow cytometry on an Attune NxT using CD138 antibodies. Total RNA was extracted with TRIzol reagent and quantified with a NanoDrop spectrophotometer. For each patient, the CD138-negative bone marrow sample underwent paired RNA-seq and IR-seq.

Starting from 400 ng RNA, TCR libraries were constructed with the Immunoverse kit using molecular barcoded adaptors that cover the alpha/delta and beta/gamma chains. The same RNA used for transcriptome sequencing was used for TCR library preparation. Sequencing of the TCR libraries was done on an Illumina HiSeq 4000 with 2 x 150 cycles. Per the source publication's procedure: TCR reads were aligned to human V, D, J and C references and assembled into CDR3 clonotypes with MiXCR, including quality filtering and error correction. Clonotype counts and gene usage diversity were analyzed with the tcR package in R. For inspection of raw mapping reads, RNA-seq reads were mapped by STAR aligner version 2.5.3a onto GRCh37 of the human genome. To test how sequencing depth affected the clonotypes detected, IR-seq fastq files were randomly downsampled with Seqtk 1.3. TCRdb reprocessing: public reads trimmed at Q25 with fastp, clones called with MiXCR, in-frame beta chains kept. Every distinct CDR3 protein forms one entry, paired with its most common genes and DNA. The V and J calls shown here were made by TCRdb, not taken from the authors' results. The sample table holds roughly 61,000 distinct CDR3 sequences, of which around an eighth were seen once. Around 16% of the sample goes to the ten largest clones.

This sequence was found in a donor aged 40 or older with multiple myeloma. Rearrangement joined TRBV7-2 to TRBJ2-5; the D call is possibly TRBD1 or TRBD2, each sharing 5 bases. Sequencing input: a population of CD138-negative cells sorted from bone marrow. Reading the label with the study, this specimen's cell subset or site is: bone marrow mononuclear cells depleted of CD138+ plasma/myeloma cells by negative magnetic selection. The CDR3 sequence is CASTIGTDQETQYF. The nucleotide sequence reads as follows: TGTGCCAGCACCATAGGGACGGACCAAGAGACCCAGTACTTC.